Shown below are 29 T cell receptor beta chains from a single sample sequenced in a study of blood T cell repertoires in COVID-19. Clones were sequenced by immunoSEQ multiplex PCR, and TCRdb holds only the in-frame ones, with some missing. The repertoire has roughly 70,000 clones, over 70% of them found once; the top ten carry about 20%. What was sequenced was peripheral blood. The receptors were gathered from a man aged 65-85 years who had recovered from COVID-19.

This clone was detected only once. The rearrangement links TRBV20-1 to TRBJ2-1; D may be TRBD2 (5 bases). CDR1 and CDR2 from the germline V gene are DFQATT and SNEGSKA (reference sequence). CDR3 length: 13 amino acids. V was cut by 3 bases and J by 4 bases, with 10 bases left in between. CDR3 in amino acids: CSASSRGYNEQFF. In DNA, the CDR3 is TGCAGTGCTAGTTCTCGGGGATACAATGAGCAGTTCTTC.

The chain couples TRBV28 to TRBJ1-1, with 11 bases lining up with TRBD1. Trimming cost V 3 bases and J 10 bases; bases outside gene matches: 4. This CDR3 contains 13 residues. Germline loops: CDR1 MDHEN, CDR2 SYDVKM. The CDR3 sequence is CASSFSGTGGAFF. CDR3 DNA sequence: TGTGCCAGCAGTTTTTCCGGGACAGGGGGAGCTTTCTTT.

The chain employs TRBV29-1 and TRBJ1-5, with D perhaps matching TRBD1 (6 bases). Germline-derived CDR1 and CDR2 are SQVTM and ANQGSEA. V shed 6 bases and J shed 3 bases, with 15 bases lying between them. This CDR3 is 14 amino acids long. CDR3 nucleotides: TGCAGCGTGGCCATGGGGGGGCCCAATCAGCCCCAGCATTTT. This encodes CSVAMGGPNQPQHF.

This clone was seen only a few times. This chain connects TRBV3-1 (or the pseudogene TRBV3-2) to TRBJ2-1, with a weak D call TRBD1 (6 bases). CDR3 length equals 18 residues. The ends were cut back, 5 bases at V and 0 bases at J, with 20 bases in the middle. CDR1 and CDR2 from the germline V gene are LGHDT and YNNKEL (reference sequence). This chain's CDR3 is CASSKPPGHQSSYNEQFF. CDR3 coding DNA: TGTGCCAGCAGCAAGCCCCCGGGACACCAGAGCTCCTACAATGAGCAGTTCTTC.

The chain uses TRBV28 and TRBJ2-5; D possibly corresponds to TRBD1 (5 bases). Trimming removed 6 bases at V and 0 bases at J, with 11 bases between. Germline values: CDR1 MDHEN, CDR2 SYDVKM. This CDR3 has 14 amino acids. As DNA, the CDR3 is TGTGCCAGCAGCCTGACAGCGAACCAAGAGACCCAGTACTTC. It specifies CASSLTANQETQYF. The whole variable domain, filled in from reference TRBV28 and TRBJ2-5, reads DVKVTQSSRYLVKRTGEKVFLECVQDMDHENMFWYRQDPGLGLRLIYFSYDVKMKEKGDIPEGYSVSREKKERFSLILESASTNQTSMYLCASSLTANQETQYFGPGTRLLVL.

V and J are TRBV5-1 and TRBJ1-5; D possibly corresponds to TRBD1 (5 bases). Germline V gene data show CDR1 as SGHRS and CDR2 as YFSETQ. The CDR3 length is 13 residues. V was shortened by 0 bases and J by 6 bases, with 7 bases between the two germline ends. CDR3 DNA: TGCGCCAGCAGCTTGGACAGGACTCAGCCCCAGCATTTT. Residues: CASSLDRTQPQHF. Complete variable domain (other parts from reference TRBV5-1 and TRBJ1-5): KAGVTQTPRYLIKTRGQQVTLSCSPISGHRSVSWYQQTPGQGLQFLFEYFSETQRNKGNFPGRFSGRQFSNSRSEMNVSTLELGDSALYLCASSLDRTQPQHFGDGTRLSIL.

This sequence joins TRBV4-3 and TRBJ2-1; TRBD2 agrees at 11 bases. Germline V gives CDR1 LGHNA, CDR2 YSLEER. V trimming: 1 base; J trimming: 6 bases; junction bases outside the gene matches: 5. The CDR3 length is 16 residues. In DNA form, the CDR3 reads TGCGCCAGCAGCCAAGTGCGTAGCGGGAGGGCCAATGAGCAGTTCTTC. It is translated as CASSQVRSGRANEQFF.

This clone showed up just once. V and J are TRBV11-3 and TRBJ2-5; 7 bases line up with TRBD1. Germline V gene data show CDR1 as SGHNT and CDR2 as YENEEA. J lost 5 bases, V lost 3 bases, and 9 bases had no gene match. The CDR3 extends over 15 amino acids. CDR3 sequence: CASSLKGAYKETQYF. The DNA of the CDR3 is TGTGCCAGCAGCTTGAAGGGGGCGTATAAGGAGACCCAGTACTTC.

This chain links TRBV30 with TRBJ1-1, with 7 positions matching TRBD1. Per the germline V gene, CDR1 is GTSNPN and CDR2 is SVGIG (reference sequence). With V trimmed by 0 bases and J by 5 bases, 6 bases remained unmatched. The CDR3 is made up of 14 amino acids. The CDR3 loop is CAWSVIGGHTEAFF. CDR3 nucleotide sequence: TGTGCCTGGAGTGTTATAGGGGGCCATACTGAAGCTTTCTTT.

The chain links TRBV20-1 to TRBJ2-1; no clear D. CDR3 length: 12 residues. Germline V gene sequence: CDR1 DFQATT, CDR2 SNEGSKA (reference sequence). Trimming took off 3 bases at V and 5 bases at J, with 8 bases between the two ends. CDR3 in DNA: TGCAGTGCTAGTTACAGAAACAATGAGCAGTTCTTC. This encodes CSASYRNNEQFF.

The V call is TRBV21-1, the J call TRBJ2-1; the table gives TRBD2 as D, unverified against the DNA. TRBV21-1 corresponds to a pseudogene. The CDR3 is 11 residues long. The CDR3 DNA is TGTGCCAGCAGCAAAGCCGGGGAGCAGTTCTTC. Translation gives CASSKAGEQFF.

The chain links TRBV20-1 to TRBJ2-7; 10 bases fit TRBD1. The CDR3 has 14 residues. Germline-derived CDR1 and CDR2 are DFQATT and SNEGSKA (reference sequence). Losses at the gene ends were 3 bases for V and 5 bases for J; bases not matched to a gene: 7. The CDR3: CSASPGQGTHEQYF. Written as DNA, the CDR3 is TGCAGTGCTAGTCCGGGACAGGGGACTCACGAGCAGTACTTC.

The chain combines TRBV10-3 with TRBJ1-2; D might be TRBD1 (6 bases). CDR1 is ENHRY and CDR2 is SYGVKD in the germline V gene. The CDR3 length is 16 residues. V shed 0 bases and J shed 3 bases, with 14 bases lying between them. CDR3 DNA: TGTGCCATCAGTGAGTCGACCTTACAGGGTCACTATGGCTACACCTTC. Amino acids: CAISESTLQGHYGYTF.

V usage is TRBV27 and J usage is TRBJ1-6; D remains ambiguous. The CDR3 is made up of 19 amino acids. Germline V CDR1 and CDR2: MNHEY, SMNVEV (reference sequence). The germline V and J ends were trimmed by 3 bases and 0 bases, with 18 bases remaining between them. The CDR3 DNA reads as TGTGCCAGCAGTTTGCGACCAGGCTACCCGAGCTCCTATAATTCACCCCTCCACTTT. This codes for CASSLRPGYPSSYNSPLHF.

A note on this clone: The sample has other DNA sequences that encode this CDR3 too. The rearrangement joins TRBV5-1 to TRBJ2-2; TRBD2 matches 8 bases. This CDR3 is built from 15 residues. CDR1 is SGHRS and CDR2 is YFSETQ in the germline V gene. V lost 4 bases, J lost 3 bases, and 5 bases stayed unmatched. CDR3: CASSLSGSDTGELFF. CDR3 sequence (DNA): TGCGCCAGCAGCCTAAGCGGGAGCGACACCGGGGAGCTGTTTTTT.

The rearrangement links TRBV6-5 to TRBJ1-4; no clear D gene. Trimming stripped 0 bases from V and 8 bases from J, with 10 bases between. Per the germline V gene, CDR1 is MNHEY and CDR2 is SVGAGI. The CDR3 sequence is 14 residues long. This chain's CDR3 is CASSYSMGREKLFF. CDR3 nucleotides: TGTGCCAGCAGTTACTCGATGGGCAGGGAAAAACTGTTTTTT.

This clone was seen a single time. The CDR3 nucleotides read TGTGCCAGTAGTCCCCTAAGCGGGGACGTGACCCAGTACTTC. It translates to CASSPLSGDVTQYF. The V gene is TRBV19, the J gene TRBJ2-5; 7 bases line up with TRBD2. In germline, CDR1 is LNHDA, CDR2 SQIVND (reference sequence). This CDR3 contains 14 residues. The J segment lost 7 bases and the V segment lost 5 bases, leaving 10 bases of the junction unmatched.

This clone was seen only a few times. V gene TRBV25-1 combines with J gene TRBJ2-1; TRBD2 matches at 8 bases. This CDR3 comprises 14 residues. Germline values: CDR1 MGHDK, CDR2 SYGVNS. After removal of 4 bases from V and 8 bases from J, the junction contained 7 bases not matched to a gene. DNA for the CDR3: TGTGCCAGCAGTGCATGGCGCGGGAGGCATGAGCAGTTCTTC. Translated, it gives CASSAWRGRHEQFF.

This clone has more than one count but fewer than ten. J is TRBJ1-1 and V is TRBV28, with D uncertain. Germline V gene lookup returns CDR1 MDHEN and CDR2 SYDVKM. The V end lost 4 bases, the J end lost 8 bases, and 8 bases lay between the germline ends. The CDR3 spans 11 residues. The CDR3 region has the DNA TGTGCCAGCAGTTCAGGATTCGAAGCTTTCTTT. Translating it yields CASSSGFEAFF.

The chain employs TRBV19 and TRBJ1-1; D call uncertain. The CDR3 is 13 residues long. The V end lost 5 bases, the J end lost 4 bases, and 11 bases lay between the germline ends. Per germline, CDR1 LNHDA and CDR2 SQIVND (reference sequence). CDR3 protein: CASSSGDRTEAFF. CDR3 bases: TGTGCCAGTAGTTCCGGGGATCGCACTGAAGCTTTCTTT.

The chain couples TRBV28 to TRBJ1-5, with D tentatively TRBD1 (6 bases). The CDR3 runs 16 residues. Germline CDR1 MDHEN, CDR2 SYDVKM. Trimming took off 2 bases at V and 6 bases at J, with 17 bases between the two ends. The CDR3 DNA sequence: TGTGCCAGCAGTTTAAACCGGGCAGGGGAGTCTCAGCCCCAGCATTTT. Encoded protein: CASSLNRAGESQPQHF.

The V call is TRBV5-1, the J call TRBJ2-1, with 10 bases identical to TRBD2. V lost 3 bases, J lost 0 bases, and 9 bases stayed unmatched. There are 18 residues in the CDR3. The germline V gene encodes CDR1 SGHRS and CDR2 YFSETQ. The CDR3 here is CASSSRLAGPGSYNEQFF. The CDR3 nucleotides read TGCGCCAGCAGCTCCCGACTAGCGGGCCCCGGCTCCTACAATGAGCAGTTCTTC.

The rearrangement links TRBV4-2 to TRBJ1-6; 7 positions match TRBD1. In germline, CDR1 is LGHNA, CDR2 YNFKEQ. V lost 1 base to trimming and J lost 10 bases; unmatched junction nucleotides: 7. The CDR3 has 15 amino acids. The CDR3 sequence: CASSQALARGSPLHF. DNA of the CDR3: TGTGCCAGCAGCCAAGCGCTTGCCAGGGGGTCACCCCTCCACTTT.

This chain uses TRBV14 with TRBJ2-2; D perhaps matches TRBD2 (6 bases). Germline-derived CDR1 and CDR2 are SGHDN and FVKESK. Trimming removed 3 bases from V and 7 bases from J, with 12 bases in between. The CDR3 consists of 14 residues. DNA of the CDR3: TGTGCCAGCAGCCAGTTCGAGACTAGCGGGGAGCTGTTTTTT. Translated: CASSQFETSGELFF.

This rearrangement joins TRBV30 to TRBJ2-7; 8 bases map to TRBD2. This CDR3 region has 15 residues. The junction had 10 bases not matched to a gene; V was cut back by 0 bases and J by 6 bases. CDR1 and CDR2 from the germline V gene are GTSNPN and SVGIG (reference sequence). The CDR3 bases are TGTGCCTGGAGTGTATTGGGGACTAGTCTTTCCGAGCAGTACTTC. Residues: CAWSVLGTSLSEQYF.

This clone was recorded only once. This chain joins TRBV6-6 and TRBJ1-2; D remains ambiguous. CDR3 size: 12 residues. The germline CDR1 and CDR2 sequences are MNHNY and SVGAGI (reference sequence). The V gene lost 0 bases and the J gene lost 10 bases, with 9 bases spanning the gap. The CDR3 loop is CASSYSSEYYTF. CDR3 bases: TGTGCCAGCAGTTACTCGAGTGAATACTACACCTTC.

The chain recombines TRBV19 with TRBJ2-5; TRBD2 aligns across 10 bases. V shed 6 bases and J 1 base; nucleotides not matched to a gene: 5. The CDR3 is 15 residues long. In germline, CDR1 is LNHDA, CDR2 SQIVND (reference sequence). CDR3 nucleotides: TGTGCCAGTAGAGTAGCGGGAGGCGGCCAAGAGACCCAGTACTTC. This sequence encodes CASRVAGGGQETQYF.

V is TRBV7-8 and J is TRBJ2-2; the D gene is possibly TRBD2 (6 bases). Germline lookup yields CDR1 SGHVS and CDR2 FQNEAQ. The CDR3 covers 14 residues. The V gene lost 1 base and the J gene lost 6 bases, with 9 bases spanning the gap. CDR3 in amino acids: CASSLGGLAGELFF. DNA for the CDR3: TGTGCCAGCAGCTTAGGGGGACTGGCCGGGGAGCTGTTTTTT.

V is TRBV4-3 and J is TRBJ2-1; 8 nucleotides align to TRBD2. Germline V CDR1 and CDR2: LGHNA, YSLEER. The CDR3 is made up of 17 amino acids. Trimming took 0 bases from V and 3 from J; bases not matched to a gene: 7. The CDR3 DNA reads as TGCGCCAGCAGCCAAGATTCCAGCGGGAGTTTCTACAATGAGCAGTTCTTC. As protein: CASSQDSSGSFYNEQFF.